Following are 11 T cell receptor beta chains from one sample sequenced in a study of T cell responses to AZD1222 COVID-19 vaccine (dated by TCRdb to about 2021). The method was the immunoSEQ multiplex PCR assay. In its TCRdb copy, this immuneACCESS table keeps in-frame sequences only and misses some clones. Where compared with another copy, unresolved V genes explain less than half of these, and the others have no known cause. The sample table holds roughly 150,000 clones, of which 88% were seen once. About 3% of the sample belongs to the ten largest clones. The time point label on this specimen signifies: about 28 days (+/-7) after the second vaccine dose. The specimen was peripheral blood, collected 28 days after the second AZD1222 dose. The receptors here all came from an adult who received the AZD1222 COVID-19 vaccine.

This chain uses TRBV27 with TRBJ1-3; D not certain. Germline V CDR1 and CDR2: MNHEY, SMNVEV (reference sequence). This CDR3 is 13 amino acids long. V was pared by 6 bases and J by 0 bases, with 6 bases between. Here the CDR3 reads CASRGLSGNTIYF. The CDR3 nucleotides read TGTGCCAGCAGGGGCCTCTCTGGAAACACCATATATTTT.

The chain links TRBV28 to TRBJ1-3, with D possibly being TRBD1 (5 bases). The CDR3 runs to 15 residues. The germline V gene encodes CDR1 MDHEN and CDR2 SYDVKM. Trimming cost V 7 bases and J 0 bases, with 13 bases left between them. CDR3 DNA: TGTGCCAGCAACGAGTTAGGGGCCTCTGGAAACACCATATATTTT. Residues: CASNELGASGNTIYF.

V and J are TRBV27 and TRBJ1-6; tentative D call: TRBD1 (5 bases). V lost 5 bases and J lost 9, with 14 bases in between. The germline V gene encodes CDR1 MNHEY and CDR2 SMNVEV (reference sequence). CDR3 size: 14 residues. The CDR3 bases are TGTGCCAGCAGTCGGCAGGGTATTGGTTCACCCCTCCACTTT. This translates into CASSRQGIGSPLHF.

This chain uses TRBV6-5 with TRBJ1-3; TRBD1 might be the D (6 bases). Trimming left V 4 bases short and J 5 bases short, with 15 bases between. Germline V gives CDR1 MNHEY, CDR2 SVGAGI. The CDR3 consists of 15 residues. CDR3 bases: TGTGCCAGCAGTTTGTACAGGGATCTTAGAAACACCATATATTTT. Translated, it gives CASSLYRDLRNTIYF.

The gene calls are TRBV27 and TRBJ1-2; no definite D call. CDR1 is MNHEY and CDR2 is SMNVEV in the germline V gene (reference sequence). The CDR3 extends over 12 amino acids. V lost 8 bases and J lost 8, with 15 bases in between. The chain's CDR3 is CASFSGGKGYTF. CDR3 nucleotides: TGTGCCAGCTTCTCGGGCGGGAAAGGCTACACCTTC.

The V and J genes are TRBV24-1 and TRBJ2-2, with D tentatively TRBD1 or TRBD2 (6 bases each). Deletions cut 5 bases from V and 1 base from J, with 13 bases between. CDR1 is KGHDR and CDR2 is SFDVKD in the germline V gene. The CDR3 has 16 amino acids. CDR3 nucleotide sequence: TGTGCCACCAGTGTCGGGGGCGGACTGAACACCGGGGAGCTGTTTTTT. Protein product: CATSVGGGLNTGELFF.

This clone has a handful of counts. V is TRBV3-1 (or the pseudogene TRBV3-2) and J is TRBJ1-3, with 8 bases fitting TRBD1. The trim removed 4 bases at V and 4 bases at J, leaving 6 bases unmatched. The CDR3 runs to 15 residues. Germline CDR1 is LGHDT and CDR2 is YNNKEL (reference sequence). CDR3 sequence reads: CASSLQTGVGNTIYF. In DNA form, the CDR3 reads TGTGCCAGCAGCCTACAGACAGGGGTGGGAAACACCATATATTTT.

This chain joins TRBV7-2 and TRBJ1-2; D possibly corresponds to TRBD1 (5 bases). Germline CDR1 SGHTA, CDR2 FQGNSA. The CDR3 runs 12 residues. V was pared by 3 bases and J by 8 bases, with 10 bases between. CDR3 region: CASSFRVGGYTF. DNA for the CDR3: TGTGCCAGCAGCTTCAGGGTTGGGGGCTACACCTTC.

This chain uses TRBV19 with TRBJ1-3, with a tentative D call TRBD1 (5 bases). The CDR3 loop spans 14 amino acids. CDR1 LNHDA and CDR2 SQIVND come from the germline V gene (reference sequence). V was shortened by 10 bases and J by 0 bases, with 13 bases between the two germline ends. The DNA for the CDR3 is TGTGCCACACGGGACCGAGCCTCTGGAAACACCATATATTTT. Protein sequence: CATRDRASGNTIYF.

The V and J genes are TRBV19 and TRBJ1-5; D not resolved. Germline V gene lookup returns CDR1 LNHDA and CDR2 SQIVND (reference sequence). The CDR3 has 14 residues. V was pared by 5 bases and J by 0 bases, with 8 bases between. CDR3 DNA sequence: TGTGCCAGTAGTTTGGAGCATAGCAATCAGCCCCAGCATTTT. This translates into CASSLEHSNQPQHF.

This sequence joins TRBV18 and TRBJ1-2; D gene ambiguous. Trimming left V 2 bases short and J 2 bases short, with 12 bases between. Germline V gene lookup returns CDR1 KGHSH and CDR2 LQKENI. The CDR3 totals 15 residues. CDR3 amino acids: CASSPLTAGNYGYTF. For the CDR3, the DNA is TGTGCCAGCTCACCATTAACGGCCGGGAACTATGGCTACACCTTC.